This note documents a single TCR beta chain sequence. This CDR3 region has 14 residues. Trimming shortened V by 3 bases and J by 9 bases, and 12 bases separated the two germline ends. Germline assignment: CDR1 SGHTA and CDR2 FQGNSA. The sample is drawn from a study of T cell changes during pregnancy in multiple sclerosis. Method: immunoSEQ multiplex PCR; TCRdb's copy keeps in-frame clones and lacks some. The repertoire includes around 33,000 clones, 92% of them detected once, and under 0.55% sits in the top ten. This chain links TRBV7-2 with TRBJ1-6; D gene uncertain. The sample in question was CD4+ T cells from peripheral blood mononuclear cells, obtained after pregnancy. This receptor was identified in a female donor with multiple sclerosis, enrolled in a pregnancy study. The CDR3 nucleotides read TGTGCCAGCAGCTTCGGGGATTACGTTTCACCCCTCCACTTT. Translated: CASSFGDYVSPLHF.